These T cell receptor beta chains were read from a single sample in a study of neurological immune-mediated disorders. TCRdb re-called the 5' RACE reads with MiXCR, one entry per CDR3 protein. The repertoire has under 100,000 distinct CDR3 sequences, under 15% of them found once; the top ten carry roughly 4.8%. Sequenced sample: PBMCs. All receptors come from a female donor with HTLV-1-associated myelopathy (HAM/TSP). The CDR3 runs from the conserved cysteine through the conserved F or W. The order of the fields is clone size, D gene, J gene, CDR3 length, V gene, CDR3 protein, CDR3 DNA. The D gene is left open where the match is weak. Some rows mark clone size as missing; the rest say once, few, many or name a class of expanded clone.

many TRBD2 TRBJ2-4 17 TRBV20-1 CSARPLSLTSGLNIQYF TGCAGTGCTAGACCCCTTAGTCTCACTAGCGGGTTAAACATTCAGTACTTC
many NA TRBJ2-7 14 TRBV28 CASVGQLGSYEQYF TGTGCCAGCGTCGGGCAGCTGGGGTCCTACGAGCAGTACTTC
many TRBD1 TRBJ2-7 13 TRBV2 CASSTGVVYEQYF TGTGCCAGCAGTACAGGGGTAGTCTACGAGCAGTACTTC
many TRBD2 TRBJ2-5 13 TRBV10-3 CAIMPVGGETQYF TGTGCCATCATGCCCGTCGGGGGGGAGACCCAGTACTTC
many NA TRBJ2-1 17 TRBV6-5 CASSYRPGTPSYNEQFF TGTGCCAGCAGTTACCGCCCCGGGACTCCATCCTACAATGAGCAGTTCTTC
few NA TRBJ1-6 13 TRBV12-3/TRBV12-4 CASSTGFRSPLHF TGTGCCAGCAGCACAGGGTTTCGTTCACCCCTCCACTTT
NA TRBD1 TRBJ2-1 14 TRBV7-3 CARPGTGVDNEQFF TGTGCCAGACCCGGGACAGGGGTGGACAATGAGCAGTTCTTC
many TRBD2 TRBJ2-2 15 TRBV6-5 CASRDGTSVTGELFF TGTGCCAGCAGGGACGGGACTAGCGTCACCGGGGAGCTGTTTTTT
many NA TRBJ1-6 14 TRBV28 CASNNPGTSSPLHF TGTGCCAGCAATAATCCCGGGACAAGCTCACCCCTCCACTTT
many TRBD1 TRBJ2-1 16 TRBV6-6 CASRHGGQGDRNEQFF TGTGCCAGCAGGCATGGTGGACAGGGAGATAGGAATGAGCAGTTCTTC
many NA TRBJ2-2 16 TRBV4-1 CASSQDGWRNTGELFF TGCGCCAGCAGCCAAGATGGGTGGCGGAACACCGGGGAGCTGTTTTTT
many TRBD2 TRBJ2-1 12 TRBV20-1 CSASDYAGGPKF TGCAGTGCTAGTGACTACGCGGGGGGGCCTAAGTTC
many TRBD2 TRBJ2-3 16 TRBV9 CASSHGLAGSTDTQYF TGTGCCAGCAGCCATGGACTAGCGGGGAGCACAGATACGCAGTATTTT
many NA TRBJ2-7 15 TRBV20-1 CSARASWGSSYEQYF TGCAGTGCTAGAGCCTCCTGGGGGAGCTCCTACGAGCAGTACTTC
few NA TRBJ1-1 14 TRBV5-1 CASKKQTENTEAFF TGCGCCAGCAAGAAGCAGACAGAGAACACTGAAGCTTTCTTT
many TRBD1 TRBJ2-2 15 TRBV7-2 CASSLVGTGSGELFF TGTGCCAGCAGCTTAGTTGGGACAGGGTCCGGGGAGCTGTTTTTT
many TRBD2 TRBJ2-1 17 TRBV20-1 CSAITSGESPIGNEQFF TGCAGTGCTATTACTAGCGGGGAATCACCCATCGGCAATGAGCAGTTCTTC
many NA TRBJ2-3 15 TRBV12-3/TRBV12-4 CASSSRNSGTNTQYF TGTGCCAGCAGTTCGAGGAACAGCGGGACAAATACGCAGTATTTT
many TRBD1 TRBJ2-4 15 TRBV7-9 CATRGATGPKNIQYF TGTGCCACCCGAGGGGCGACAGGGCCCAAAAACATTCAGTACTTC
many TRBD2 TRBJ2-3 15 TRBV10-3 CAIHSGGSSYDTQYF TGTGCCATCCATAGCGGGGGGTCGAGTTACGATACGCAGTATTTT
many NA TRBJ1-2 15 TRBV4-1 CASSQDEGGRYGYTF TGCGCCAGCAGCCAAGATGAGGGGGGGCGATATGGCTACACCTTC
many NA TRBJ2-3 12 TRBV11-2 CASSPDRDTQYF TGTGCCAGCAGCCCTGACAGGGATACGCAGTATTTT
many NA TRBJ2-2 14 TRBV5-1 CASRGQGNTGELFF TGCGCCAGCAGAGGGCAGGGGAACACCGGGGAGCTGTTTTTT
many NA TRBJ1-5 14 TRBV28 CASSLWSSNQPQHF TGTGCCAGCAGTTTATGGTCTAGCAATCAGCCCCAGCATTTT
few NA TRBJ2-7 12 TRBV6-1 CASSVAAYEQYF TGTGCCAGCAGTGTGGCAGCATACGAGCAGTACTTC
NA NA TRBJ1-4 14 TRBV5-5 CASRKDSSNEKLFF TGTGCCAGCAGGAAGGACAGCTCTAATGAAAAACTGTTTTTT
many TRBD2 TRBJ2-5 12 TRBV6-1 CASREGRQTQYF TGTGCCAGTCGGGAGGGGAGGCAGACCCAGTACTTC
NA TRBD1 TRBJ2-7 12 TRBV27 CASSLLRGKQYF TGTGCCAGCAGTTTACTCAGGGGGAAGCAGTACTTC
many TRBD1 TRBJ1-5 15 TRBV4-1 CASSQDNRGNQPQHF TGCGCCAGCAGCCAAGATAACAGGGGAAATCAGCCCCAGCATTTT
NA NA TRBJ2-1 17 TRBV7-3 CASSLLGSVRSYNEQFF TGTGCCAGCAGCTTATTGGGTAGCGTGAGATCCTACAATGAGCAGTTCTTC
many TRBD2 TRBJ2-1 14 TRBV6-2/TRBV6-3 CASRVSGGYGEQFF TGTGCCAGCAGAGTTAGCGGGGGATACGGTGAGCAGTTCTTC
many NA TRBJ2-7 17 TRBV7-8 CASSTRTGFGISYEQYF TGTGCCAGCAGCACCCGTACAGGGTTCGGGATATCCTACGAGCAGTACTTC
many NA TRBJ2-1 16 TRBV28 CASTPLGTSSYNEQFF TGTGCCAGCACCCCTTTGGGAACGAGCTCCTACAATGAGCAGTTCTTC
many TRBD2 TRBJ2-7 17 TRBV5-6 CASSLARGRGGRNEQYF TGTGCCAGCAGCTTGGCCCGGGGGCGGGGGGGCCGAAACGAGCAGTACTTC
many NA TRBJ1-2 15 TRBV6-1 CASSEVGQATYGYTF TGTGCCAGCAGTGAAGTTGGGCAGGCGACCTATGGCTACACCTTC
NA NA TRBJ2-1 14 TRBV12-3/TRBV12-4 CASSLVLWGHEQFF TGTGCCAGCAGCTTAGTTTTGTGGGGACATGAGCAGTTCTTC
many NA TRBJ2-2 16 TRBV4-3 CASSQDKDGLTGELFF TGCGCCAGCAGCCAAGATAAAGACGGCCTCACCGGGGAGCTGTTTTTT
many NA TRBJ2-7 15 TRBV20-1 CSAREWRRGRYEQYF TGCAGTGCTAGAGAGTGGCGTCGGGGCCGGTACGAGCAGTACTTC
many TRBD1 TRBJ2-7 14 TRBV5-1 CASSSTGGSYEQYF TGCGCCAGCAGCTCCACAGGGGGCTCCTACGAGCAGTACTTC
many TRBD2 TRBJ2-3 17 TRBV4-2 CASSQDTAGATTDTQYF TGTGCCAGCAGCCAAGATACAGCGGGGGCGACCACAGATACGCAGTATTTT
many TRBD2 TRBJ2-7 16 TRBV7-2 CASTLRGGSSSYEQYF TGTGCCAGCACCCTTCGGGGGGGCTCTAGCTCCTACGAGCAGTACTTC
many TRBD2 TRBJ2-5 17 TRBV4-1 CASSQGASGGIQETQYF TGCGCCAGCAGCCAGGGGGCTTCGGGGGGGATCCAAGAGACCCAGTACTTC
many TRBD1 TRBJ2-7 13 TRBV7-9 CASVRDRGFEQYF TGTGCCAGCGTCCGGGACAGGGGCTTCGAGCAGTACTTC
many NA TRBJ1-5 15 TRBV11-3 CASSSTGSHHQPQHF TGTGCCAGCAGCTCGACAGGTTCACATCATCAGCCCCAGCATTTT
many NA TRBJ2-1 15 TRBV11-2 CASSLSRGSSNEQFF TGTGCCAGCAGCTTGTCGAGGGGGAGCTCCAATGAGCAGTTCTTC
many NA TRBJ2-1 15 TRBV9 CASSARDTRPNEQFF TGTGCCAGCAGCGCCCGGGACACCCGTCCTAATGAGCAGTTCTTC
NA NA TRBJ2-2 15 TRBV20-1 CSANRRPTNTGELFF TGCAGTGCAAATAGACGGCCAACGAACACCGGGGAGCTGTTTTTT